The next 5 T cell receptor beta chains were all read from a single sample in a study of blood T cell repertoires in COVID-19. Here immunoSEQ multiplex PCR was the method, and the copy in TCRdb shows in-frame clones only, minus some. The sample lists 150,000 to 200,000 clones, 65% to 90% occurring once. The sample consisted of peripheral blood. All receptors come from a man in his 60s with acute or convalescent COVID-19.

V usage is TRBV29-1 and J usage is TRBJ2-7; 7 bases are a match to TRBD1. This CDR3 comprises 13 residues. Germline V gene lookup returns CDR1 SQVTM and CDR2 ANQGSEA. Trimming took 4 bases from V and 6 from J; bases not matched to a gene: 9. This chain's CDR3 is CSVVGGIASEQYF. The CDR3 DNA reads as TGCAGCGTTGTAGGGGGCATAGCATCCGAGCAGTACTTC.

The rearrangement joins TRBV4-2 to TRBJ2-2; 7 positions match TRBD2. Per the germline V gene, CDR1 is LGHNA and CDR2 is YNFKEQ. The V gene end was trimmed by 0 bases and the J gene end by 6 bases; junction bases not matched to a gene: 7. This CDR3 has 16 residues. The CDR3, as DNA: TGTGCCAGCAGCCAAGAGAGTATCACTAGCGCCGGGGAGCTGTTTTTT. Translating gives CASSQESITSAGELFF.

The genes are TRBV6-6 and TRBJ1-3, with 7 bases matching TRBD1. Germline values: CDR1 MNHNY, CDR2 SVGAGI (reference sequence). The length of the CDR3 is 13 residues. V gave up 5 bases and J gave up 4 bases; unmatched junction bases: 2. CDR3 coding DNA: TGTGCCAGCAGTCAGGGGGACGGAAACACCATATATTTT. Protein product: CASSQGDGNTIYF.

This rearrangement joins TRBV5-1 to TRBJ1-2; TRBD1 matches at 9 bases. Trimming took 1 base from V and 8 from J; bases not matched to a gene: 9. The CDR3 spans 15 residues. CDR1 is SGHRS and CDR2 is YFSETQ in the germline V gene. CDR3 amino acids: CASSLSEQGARGYTF. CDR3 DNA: TGCGCCAGCAGCTTGTCCGAACAGGGGGCCAGGGGCTACACCTTC.

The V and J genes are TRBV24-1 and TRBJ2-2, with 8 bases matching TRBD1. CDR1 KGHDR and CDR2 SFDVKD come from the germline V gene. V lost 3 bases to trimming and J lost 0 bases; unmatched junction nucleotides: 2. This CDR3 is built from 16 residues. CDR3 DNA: TGTGCCACCAGTGATCTGGACAGGGCGAACACCGGGGAGCTGTTTTTT. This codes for CATSDLDRANTGELFF.